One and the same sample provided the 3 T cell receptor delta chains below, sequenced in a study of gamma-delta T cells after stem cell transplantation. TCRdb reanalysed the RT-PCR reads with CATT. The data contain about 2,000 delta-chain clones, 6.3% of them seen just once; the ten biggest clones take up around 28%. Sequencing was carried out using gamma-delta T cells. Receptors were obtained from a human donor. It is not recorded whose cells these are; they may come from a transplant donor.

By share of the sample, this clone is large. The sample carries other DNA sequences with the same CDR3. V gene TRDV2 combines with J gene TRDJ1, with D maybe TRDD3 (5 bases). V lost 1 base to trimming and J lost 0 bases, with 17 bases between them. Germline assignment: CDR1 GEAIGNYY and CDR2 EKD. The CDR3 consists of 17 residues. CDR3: CACDTAGGPTYTDKLIF. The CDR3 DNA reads TGTGCCTGTGACACTGCGGGGGGCCCGACGTACACCGATAAACTCATCTTT.

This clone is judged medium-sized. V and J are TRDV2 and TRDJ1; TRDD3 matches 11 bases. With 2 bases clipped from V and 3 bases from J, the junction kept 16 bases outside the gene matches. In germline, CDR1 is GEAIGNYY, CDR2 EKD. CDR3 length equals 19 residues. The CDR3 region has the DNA TGTGCCTGTGACAACCTTCTTGTACTGGGGGATAAGATAGCCGATAAACTCATCTTT. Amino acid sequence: CACDNLLVLGDKIADKLIF.

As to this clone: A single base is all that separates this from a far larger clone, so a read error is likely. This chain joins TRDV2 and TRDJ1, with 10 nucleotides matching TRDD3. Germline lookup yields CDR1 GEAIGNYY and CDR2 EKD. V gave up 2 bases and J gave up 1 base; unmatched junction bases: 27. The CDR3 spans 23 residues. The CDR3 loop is CACDILAPTPRVGDTSLTDKLIF. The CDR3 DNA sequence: TGTGCCTGTGACATTTTAGCTCCTACACCCCGGGTGGGGGATACTTCACTCACCGATAAACTCATCTTT.